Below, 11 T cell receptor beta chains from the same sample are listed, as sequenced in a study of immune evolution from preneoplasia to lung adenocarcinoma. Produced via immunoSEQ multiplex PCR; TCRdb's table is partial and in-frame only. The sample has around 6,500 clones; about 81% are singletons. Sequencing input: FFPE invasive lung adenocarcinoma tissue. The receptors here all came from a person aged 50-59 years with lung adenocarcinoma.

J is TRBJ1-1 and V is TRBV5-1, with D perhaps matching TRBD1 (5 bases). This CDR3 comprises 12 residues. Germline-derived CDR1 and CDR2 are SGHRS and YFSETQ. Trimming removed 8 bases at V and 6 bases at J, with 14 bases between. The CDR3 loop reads CASKLGDSEAFF. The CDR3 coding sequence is TGCGCCAGTAAACTGGGGGATTCTGAAGCTTTCTTT.

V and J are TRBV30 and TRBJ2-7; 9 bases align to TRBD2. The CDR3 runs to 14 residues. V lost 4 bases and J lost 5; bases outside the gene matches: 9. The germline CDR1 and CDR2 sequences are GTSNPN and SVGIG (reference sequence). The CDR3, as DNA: TGTGCCTGGAAACGGGTTAGCGGGAGCCACGAGCAGTACTTC. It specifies CAWKRVSGSHEQYF.

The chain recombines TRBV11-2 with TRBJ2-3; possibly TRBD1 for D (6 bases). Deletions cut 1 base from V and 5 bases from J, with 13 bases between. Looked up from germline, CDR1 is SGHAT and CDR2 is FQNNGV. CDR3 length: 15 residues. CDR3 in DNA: TGTGCCAGCAGCTTAGGGGCAGGGGTGAGAGATACGCAGTATTTT. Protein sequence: CASSLGAGVRDTQYF. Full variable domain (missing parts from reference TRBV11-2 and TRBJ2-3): EAGVAQSPRYKIIEKRQSVAFWCNPISGHATLYWYQQILGQGPKLLIQFQNNGVVDDSQLPKDRFSAERLKGVDSTLKIQPAKLEDSAVYLCASSLGAGVRDTQYFGPGTRLTVL.

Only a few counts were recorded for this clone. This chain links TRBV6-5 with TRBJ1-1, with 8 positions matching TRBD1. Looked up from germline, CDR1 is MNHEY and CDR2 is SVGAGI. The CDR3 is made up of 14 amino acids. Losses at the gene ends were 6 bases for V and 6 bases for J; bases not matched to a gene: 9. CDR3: CASSDRGRIAEAFF. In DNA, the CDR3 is TGTGCCAGCAGCGACAGGGGTAGAATTGCTGAAGCTTTCTTT.

CDR3 sequence (DNA): TGCGCCAGCAGCCAAGAAATTCTAGGGGGCTACACCTTC. It is translated as CASSQEILGGYTF. V gene TRBV4-3 combines with J gene TRBJ1-2; D unclear. Germline values: CDR1 LGHNA, CDR2 YSLEER. CDR3 length: 13 amino acids. The V gene lost 0 bases and the J gene lost 8 bases, with 10 bases spanning the gap.

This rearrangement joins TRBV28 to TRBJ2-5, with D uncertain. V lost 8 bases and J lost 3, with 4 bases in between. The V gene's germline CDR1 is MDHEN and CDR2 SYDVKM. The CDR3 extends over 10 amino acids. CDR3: CASRKETQYF. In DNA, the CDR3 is TGTGCCAGCCGTAAAGAGACCCAGTACTTC.

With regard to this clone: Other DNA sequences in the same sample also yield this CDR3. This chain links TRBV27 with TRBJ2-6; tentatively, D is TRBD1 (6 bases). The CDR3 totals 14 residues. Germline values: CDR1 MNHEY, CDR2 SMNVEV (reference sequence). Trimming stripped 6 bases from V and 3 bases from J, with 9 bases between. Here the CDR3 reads CASSLGGGANVLTF. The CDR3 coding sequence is TGTGCCAGCAGCCTAGGGGGTGGGGCCAACGTCCTGACTTTC. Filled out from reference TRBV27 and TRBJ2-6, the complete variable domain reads EAQVTQNPRYLITVTGKKLTVTCSQNMNHEYMSWYRQDPGLGLRQIYYSMNVEVTDKGDVPEGYKVSRKEKRNFPLILESPSPNQTSLYFCASSLGGGANVLTFGAGSRLTVL.

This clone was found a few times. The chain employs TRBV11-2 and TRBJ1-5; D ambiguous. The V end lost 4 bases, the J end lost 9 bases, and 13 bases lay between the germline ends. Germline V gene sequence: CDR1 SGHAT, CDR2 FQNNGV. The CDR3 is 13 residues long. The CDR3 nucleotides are TGTGCCAGCAGCTCTGGCCTGGCAACGCCCCAGCATTTT. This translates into CASSSGLATPQHF.

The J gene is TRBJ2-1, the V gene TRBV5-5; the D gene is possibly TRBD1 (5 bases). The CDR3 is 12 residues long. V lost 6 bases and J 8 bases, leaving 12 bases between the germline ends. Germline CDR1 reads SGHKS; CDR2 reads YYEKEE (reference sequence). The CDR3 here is CASTHTGDEQFF. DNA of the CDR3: TGTGCCAGCACGCATACAGGCGATGAGCAGTTCTTC.

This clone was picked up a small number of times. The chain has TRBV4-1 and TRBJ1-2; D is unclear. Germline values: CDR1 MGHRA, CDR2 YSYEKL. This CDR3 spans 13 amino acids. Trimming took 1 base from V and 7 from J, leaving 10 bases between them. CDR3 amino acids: CASSQAGYSGYTF. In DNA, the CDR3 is TGCGCCAGCAGCCAAGCAGGTTACAGTGGCTACACCTTC.

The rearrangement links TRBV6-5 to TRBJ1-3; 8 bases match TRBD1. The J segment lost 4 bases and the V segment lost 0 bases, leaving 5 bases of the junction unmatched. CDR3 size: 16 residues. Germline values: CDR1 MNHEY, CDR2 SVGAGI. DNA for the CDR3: TGTGCCAGCAGTTACTCGACAGGGGACAACGGAAACACCATATATTTT. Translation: CASSYSTGDNGNTIYF.